Presented here are 27 T cell receptor beta chains from one specimen sequenced in a study of blood T cells in healthy people across ages. It was with a sample-barcoded 5' primer and a J-beta primer mix that a second PCR of roughly 7 to 12 cycles was run. TCRdb re-called the 5' RACE reads with MiXCR, one entry per CDR3 protein. The sample has 700,000 or so distinct CDR3 sequences, about 43% seen once. What was sequenced was blood. These receptors were taken from an older man in good health.

This sequence joins TRBV5-4 and TRBJ1-4; no reliable D call. Trimming removed 0 bases from V and 4 bases from J, with 7 bases in between. The V gene's germline CDR1 is SGHNT and CDR2 YYREEE (reference sequence). This CDR3 is built from 14 residues. CDR3 residues: CASSLADYNEKLFF. CDR3 bases: TGTGCCAGCAGCTTGGCAGACTATAATGAAAAACTGTTTTTT.

This clonotype was seen just once. The V call is TRBV5-1, the J call TRBJ2-3; 7 bases line up with TRBD1. CDR3 length equals 16 residues. V shed 4 bases, J shed 0 bases, and the junction held 8 bases outside the gene matches. Looked up from germline, CDR1 is SGHRS and CDR2 is YFSETQ. The chain's CDR3 is CASSGQQGSSTDTQYF. DNA for the CDR3: TGCGCCAGCAGCGGCCAACAGGGGTCTAGCACAGATACGCAGTATTTT.

The J gene is TRBJ2-5, the V gene TRBV29-1, with D hard to call. The J call could be wrong; TRBJ2-7 is a better fit for the DNA end. Germline V lookup: CDR1 SQVTM, CDR2 ANQGSEA. The CDR3 sequence is 11 residues long. As DNA, the CDR3 is TGCAGCGTGAAAGGAACCTACGAGCAGTACTTC. The encoded protein is CSVKGTYEQYF.

This rearrangement joins TRBV9 to TRBJ2-1; no definite D call. Trimming took off 2 bases at V and 5 bases at J, with 5 bases between the two ends. CDR1 SGDLS and CDR2 YYNGEE come from the germline V gene. This CDR3 comprises 12 residues. CDR3 amino acids: CASSVLDNEQFF. The CDR3 region has the DNA TGTGCCAGCAGCGTGCTGGACAATGAGCAGTTCTTC.

This chain connects TRBV21-1 to TRBJ2-3; the D call TRBD2 from the table was never checked on the DNA. TRBV21-1 is a recognized pseudogene. CDR3 length: 17 residues. The CDR3 sequence: CASSKGPITSSTDTQYF. In nucleotides, the CDR3 is TGTGCCAGCAGCAAGGGCCCGATAACTTCTAGCACAGATACGCAGTATTTT.

The genes are TRBV5-1 and TRBJ1-4; 7 bases map to TRBD1. Germline loops: CDR1 SGHRS, CDR2 YFSETQ. The CDR3 covers 17 residues. The V segment lost 2 bases and the J segment 4 bases; nucleotides outside the gene matches: 11. CDR3 residues: CASSFAGGHLLNEKLFF. CDR3 DNA: TGCGCCAGCAGCTTCGCAGGGGGGCACCTACTTAATGAAAAACTGTTTTTT.

This clonotype was seen a handful of times. V usage is TRBV29-1 and J usage is TRBJ2-1; 9 nucleotides align to TRBD1. V shed 5 bases and J 9 bases; nucleotides not matched to a gene: 23. Germline CDR1 is SQVTM and CDR2 is ANQGSEA. This CDR3 region has 18 residues. CDR3 bases: TGCAGCGTTTACGTCCCGGGACAGGGATCGAGGGGGTTGGGTGAGCAGTTCTTC. Amino acids: CSVYVPGQGSRGLGEQFF.

This chain joins TRBV6-1 and TRBJ2-3, with D unclear. V was pared by 0 bases and J by 11 bases, with 9 bases between. This CDR3 is 12 amino acids long. The germline V gene encodes CDR1 MNHNS and CDR2 SASEGT. CDR3 bases: TGTGCCAGCAGTGAAGCGGGGTTGGGGCAGTATTTT. Translation gives CASSEAGLGQYF.

The chain combines TRBV5-1 with TRBJ2-7; D is undetermined. V was pared by 0 bases and J by 12 bases, with 13 bases between. The V gene's germline CDR1 is SGHRS and CDR2 YFSETQ. The CDR3 consists of 12 residues. As DNA, the CDR3 is TGCGCCAGCAGCTTGGGTTCCGGAGTGACGTACTTC. Translation gives CASSLGSGVTYF.

This clonotype has a handful of counts. V and J are TRBV12-3 or TRBV12-4 and TRBJ2-1, with 7 bases fitting TRBD2. This CDR3 has 15 amino acids. The ends lost 2 bases at V and 5 bases at J; junction bases unmatched: 6. CDR3 sequence (DNA): TGTGCCAGCAGTTTACGGTCTAGCGGAAACAATGAGCAGTTCTTC. Residues: CASSLRSSGNNEQFF.

Note on this clonotype: The junction shows a germline mismatch at one end, possibly a read error. This rearrangement joins TRBV5-1 to TRBJ1-2, with D unresolved. Germline V lookup: CDR1 SGHRS, CDR2 YFSETQ. This CDR3 region has 16 residues. The CDR3 loop reads CVSSFNGGRRPHDYTF. DNA of the CDR3: TGCGTCAGCAGCTTTAACGGCGGACGGCGACCCCATGACTACACCTTC.

The DNA of the CDR3 is TGTGCCAGCAAGCGGGACACTACGGATACGCAGTATTTT. It encodes CASKRDTTDTQYF. V usage is TRBV7-2 and J usage is TRBJ2-3; maybe TRBD2 (7 bases). The V gene's germline CDR1 is SGHTA and CDR2 FQGNSA. The CDR3 totals 13 residues. Trimming left V 7 bases short and J 6 bases short, with 14 bases between.

The chain couples TRBV5-5 to TRBJ2-3; 7 bases fit TRBD2. Trimming took 3 bases from V and 1 from J; bases not matched to a gene: 5. Germline CDR1 SGHKS, CDR2 YYEKEE (reference sequence). The CDR3 is 15 residues long. The CDR3 nucleotides read TGTGCCAGCAGCTCACCCAGCGGGGGCACAGATACGCAGTATTTT. Translation: CASSSPSGGTDTQYF.

This chain links TRBV29-1 with TRBJ2-7; a weak D match, TRBD1 (8 bases). The CDR3 has 14 residues. Germline values: CDR1 SQVTM, CDR2 ANQGSEA. Trimming took off 6 bases at V and 2 bases at J, with 17 bases between the two ends. The CDR3 DNA follows: TGCAGCGTAAACAGGGGGGGGACAACCTACGAGCAGTACTTC. Translated, it gives CSVNRGGTTYEQYF.

This clonotype was observed a few times. V is TRBV24-1 and J is TRBJ2-1, with unresolved D. This CDR3 region has 13 residues. V gave up 2 bases and J gave up 4 bases, with 5 bases separating them. Germline CDR1 KGHDR, CDR2 SFDVKD. CDR3 bases: TGTGCCACCAGTGATTCGCGATACAATGAGCAGTTCTTC. Translated: CATSDSRYNEQFF.

This clonotype was observed a few times. V is TRBV7-2 and J is TRBJ2-3, with 8 positions matching TRBD2. From germline, CDR1 is SGHTA and CDR2 FQGNSA. The CDR3 consists of 16 residues. Trimming took 4 bases from V and 4 from J; bases not matched to a gene: 10. CDR3 sequence reads: CASSSQRELGPDTQYF. The CDR3 coding sequence is TGTGCCAGCAGCTCACAGCGGGAGTTGGGGCCAGATACGCAGTATTTT.

The J gene is TRBJ2-5, the V gene TRBV7-2; possible D gene TRBD2, 6 bases. Germline CDR1 is SGHTA and CDR2 is FQGNSA. The V and J ends lost 5 bases and 13 bases respectively, with 20 bases between them. The CDR3 totals 13 residues. The CDR3 DNA follows: TGTGCCAGCAGCCCCCGACCGTGGGCGGGGAGGTACTTC. Residues: CASSPRPWAGRYF.

A few counts support this clonotype. The chain is built from TRBV5-1 and TRBJ2-5; no clear D gene. Germline loops: CDR1 SGHRS, CDR2 YFSETQ. V lost 7 bases and J lost 6, with 10 bases in between. CDR3 length: 11 amino acids. DNA for the CDR3: TGCGCCAGCCGTGCAAAGCAGACCCAGTACTTC. It specifies CASRAKQTQYF.

A few counts support this clonotype. The rearrangement uses TRBV7-9 and TRBJ2-4; either TRBD1 or TRBD2 may supply D (6 bases each). In germline, CDR1 is SEHNR, CDR2 FQNEAQ (reference sequence). With 6 bases removed from V and 0 bases from J, the gap between germline ends came to 21 bases. This CDR3 is built from 18 residues. The CDR3 reads CASSAAGHQRVAKNIQYF. In DNA form, the CDR3 reads TGTGCCAGCAGTGCTGCGGGACACCAAAGGGTAGCCAAAAACATTCAGTACTTC.

The chain has TRBV20-1 and TRBJ2-4; 7 bases fit TRBD1. Matching the DNA end better, TRBJ2-7 makes the J call doubtful. The germline CDR1 and CDR2 sequences are DFQATT and SNEGSKA (reference sequence). This CDR3 contains 18 residues. The CDR3, as DNA: TGCAGTGCTAGAGGGCTACAGGGACAGCGAGCACTCTCCTACGAGCAGTACTTC. It codes for CSARGLQGQRALSYEQYF.

The chain joins TRBV20-1 to TRBJ1-2; 12 positions agree with TRBD1. Looked up from germline, CDR1 is DFQATT and CDR2 is SNEGSKA (reference sequence). The CDR3 has 13 amino acids. V lost 3 bases, J lost 7 bases, and 3 bases stayed unmatched. CDR3 residues: CSASGTGGSGYTF. The CDR3 DNA reads as TGCAGTGCTAGCGGGACAGGGGGCAGTGGCTACACCTTC.

This clonotype was found a few times. The chain is built from TRBV13 and TRBJ2-2, with a tentative D call TRBD2 (6 bases). The CDR3 sequence is 16 residues long. Germline lookup yields CDR1 PRHDT and CDR2 FYEKMQ (reference sequence). Trimming cost V 4 bases and J 5 bases, with 17 bases left between them. This chain's CDR3 is CASSYGTLPQTGELFF. The CDR3 DNA reads as TGTGCCAGCAGCTATGGGACTCTTCCCCAGACCGGGGAGCTGTTTTTT.

V usage is TRBV4-1 and J usage is TRBJ1-1; 8 bases fit TRBD1. The CDR3 is 15 residues long. Germline V gene lookup returns CDR1 MGHRA and CDR2 YSYEKL. V shed 0 bases, J shed 3 bases, and the junction held 3 bases outside the gene matches. This CDR3 reads CASSQEVTGDTEAFF. The CDR3 DNA follows: TGCGCCAGCAGCCAAGAAGTGACAGGGGACACTGAAGCTTTCTTT.

This clonotype was detected a few times. V is TRBV20-1 and J is TRBJ2-4; D might be TRBD1 or TRBD2, each matching 5 bases. The DNA end lines up better with TRBJ2-7; the J call may be wrong. Germline V gene sequence: CDR1 DFQATT, CDR2 SNEGSKA (reference sequence). This CDR3 is built from 13 residues. CDR3 sequence (DNA): TGCAGTGCTGGCTGGGACCGCAGATACGAGCAGTACTTC. This translates into CSAGWDRRYEQYF.

V usage is TRBV10-3 and J usage is TRBJ2-3, with 11 bases aligning to TRBD1. Trimming took 6 bases from V and 3 from J; bases not matched to a gene: 2. CDR1 is ENHRY, CDR2 SYGVKD, per germline. This CDR3 is built from 14 residues. The CDR3 DNA reads as TGTGCCATCAGGGGGGACAGGGGGACAGATACGCAGTATTTT. Translating it yields CAIRGDRGTDTQYF.

CDR3 protein: CASRDGLAGGNEQFF. The DNA for the CDR3 is TGCGCCAGCAGAGATGGACTAGCGGGGGGCAATGAGCAGTTCTTC. This chain uses TRBV5-1 with TRBJ2-1; 14 bases agree with TRBD2. J was trimmed by 6 bases and V by 5 bases; bases with no gene match: 4. This CDR3 spans 15 amino acids. CDR1 SGHRS and CDR2 YFSETQ come from the germline V gene.

A few counts support this clonotype. The chain joins TRBV4-1 to TRBJ1-2; TRBD1 might be the D (5 bases). The CDR3 covers 18 residues. From germline, CDR1 is MGHRA and CDR2 YSYEKL. V lost 2 bases, J lost 7 bases, and 26 bases lay in between. This CDR3 reads CASSQSVVGPGGGSGYTF. In DNA form, the CDR3 reads TGCGCCAGCAGCCAAAGCGTCGTCGGTCCGGGCGGGGGTTCTGGCTACACCTTC.